This T cell receptor (beta chain) originates from a study of OX40 agonist ivuxolimab in advanced cancers. Turning to the study itself: Patient treatment consisted of intravenous ivuxolimab administration every 2 weeks at 0.01 to 10 mg/kg.

Method: immunoSEQ multiplex PCR; TCRdb's copy keeps in-frame clones and lacks some. The sample shows 65,000 to 95,000 clones, less than 95% of them seen only once. Trimming at V came to 3 bases and at J to 6 bases, leaving 8 bases not matched to a gene. Germline CDR1 is SEHNR and CDR2 is FQNEAQ (reference sequence). This CDR3 spans 14 amino acids. The specimen comprised CD4+ or CD8+ T cells sorted from blood, sampled in a trial of the OX40 agonist ivuxolimab. The sequence was obtained from an adult with an advanced solid tumor such as melanoma, head and neck, liver or kidney cancer. The chain recombines TRBV7-9 with TRBJ2-7; 7 bases align to TRBD1. The CDR3 DNA reads as TGTGCCAGCAGCTTGGTTAGGGGGCGCGGCGAGCAGTACTTC. The encoded protein is CASSLVRGRGEQYF.